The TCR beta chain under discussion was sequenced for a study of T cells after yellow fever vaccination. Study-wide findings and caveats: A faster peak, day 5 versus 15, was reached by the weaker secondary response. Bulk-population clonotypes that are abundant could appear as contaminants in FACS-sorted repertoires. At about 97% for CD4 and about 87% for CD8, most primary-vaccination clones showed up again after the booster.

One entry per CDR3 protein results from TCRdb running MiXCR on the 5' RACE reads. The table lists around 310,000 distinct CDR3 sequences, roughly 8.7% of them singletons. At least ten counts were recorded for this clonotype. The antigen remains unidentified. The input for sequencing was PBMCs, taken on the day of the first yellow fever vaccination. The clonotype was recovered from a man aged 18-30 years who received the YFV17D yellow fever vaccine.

CDR3 in DNA: TGCGCCAGCAGCCGAGGGACTAGCGGGGTACTTAGCACAGATACGCAGTATTTT. This translates into CASSRGTSGVLSTDTQYF. V and J are TRBV4-3 and TRBJ2-3; TRBD2 matches at 13 bases. J gave up 0 bases and V 4 bases, and 7 bases lay outside the gene matches. The CDR3 contains 18 residues. Per germline, CDR1 LGHNA and CDR2 YSLEER.